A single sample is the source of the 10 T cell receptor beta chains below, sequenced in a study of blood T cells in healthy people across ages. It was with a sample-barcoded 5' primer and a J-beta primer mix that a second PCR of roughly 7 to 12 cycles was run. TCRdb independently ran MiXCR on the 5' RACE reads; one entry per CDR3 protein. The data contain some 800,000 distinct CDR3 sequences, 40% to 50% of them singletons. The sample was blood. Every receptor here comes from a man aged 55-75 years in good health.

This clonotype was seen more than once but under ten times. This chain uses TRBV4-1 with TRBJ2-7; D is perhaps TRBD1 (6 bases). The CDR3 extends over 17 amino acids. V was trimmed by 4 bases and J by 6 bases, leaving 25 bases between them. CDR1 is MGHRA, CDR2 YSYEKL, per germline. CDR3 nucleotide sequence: TGCGCCAGCAGCCTATACCCAACAGGGACCGCTTCGAGCGAGCAGTACTTC. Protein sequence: CASSLYPTGTASSEQYF.

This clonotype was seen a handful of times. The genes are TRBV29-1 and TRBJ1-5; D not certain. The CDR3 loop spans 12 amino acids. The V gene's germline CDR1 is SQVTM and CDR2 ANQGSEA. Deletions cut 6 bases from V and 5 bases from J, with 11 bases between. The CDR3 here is CSVGLGDQPQHF. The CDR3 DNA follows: TGCAGCGTGGGGTTGGGAGATCAGCCCCAGCATTTT.

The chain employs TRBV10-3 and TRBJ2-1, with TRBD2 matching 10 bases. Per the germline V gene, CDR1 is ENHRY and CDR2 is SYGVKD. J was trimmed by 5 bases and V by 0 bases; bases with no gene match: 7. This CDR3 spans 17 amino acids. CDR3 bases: TGTGCCATCAGTGAGTCTCGACTAGCGGGCCACAACAATGAGCAGTTCTTC. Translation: CAISESRLAGHNNEQFF.

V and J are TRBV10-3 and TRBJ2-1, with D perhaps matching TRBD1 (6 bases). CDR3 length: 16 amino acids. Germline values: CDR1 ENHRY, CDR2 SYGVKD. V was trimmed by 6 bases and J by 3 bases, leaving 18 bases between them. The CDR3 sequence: CAISSRTDRNYNEQFF. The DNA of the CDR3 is TGTGCCATCAGCTCAAGGACAGATAGAAACTACAATGAGCAGTTCTTC.

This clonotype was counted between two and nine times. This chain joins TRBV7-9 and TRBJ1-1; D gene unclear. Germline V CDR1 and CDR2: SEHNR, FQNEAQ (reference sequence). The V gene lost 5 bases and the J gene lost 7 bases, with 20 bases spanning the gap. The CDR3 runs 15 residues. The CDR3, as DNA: TGTGCCAGCAGCCCCCGGGCTACGATCCCCTTTGAAGCTTTCTTT. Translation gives CASSPRATIPFEAFF.

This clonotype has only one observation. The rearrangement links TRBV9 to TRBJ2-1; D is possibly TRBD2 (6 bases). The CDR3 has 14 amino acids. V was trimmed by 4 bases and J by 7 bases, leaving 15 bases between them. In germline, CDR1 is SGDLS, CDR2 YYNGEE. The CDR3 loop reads CASSMGGTANEQFF. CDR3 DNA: TGTGCCAGCAGCATGGGCGGGACTGCGAATGAGCAGTTCTTC.

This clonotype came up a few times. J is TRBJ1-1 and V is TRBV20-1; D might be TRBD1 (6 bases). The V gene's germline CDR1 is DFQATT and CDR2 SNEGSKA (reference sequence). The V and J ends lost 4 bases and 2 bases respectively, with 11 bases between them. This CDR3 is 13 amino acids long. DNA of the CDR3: TGCAGTGCTATTAAGGGGGGCAACACTGAAGCTTTCTTT. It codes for CSAIKGGNTEAFF.

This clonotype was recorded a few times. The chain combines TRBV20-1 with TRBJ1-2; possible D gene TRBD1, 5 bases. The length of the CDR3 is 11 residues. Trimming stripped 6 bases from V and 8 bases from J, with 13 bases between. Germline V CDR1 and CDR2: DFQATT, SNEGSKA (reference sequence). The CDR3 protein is CSAPTGGGYTF. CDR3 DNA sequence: TGCAGTGCCCCGACGGGGGGGGGCTACACCTTC.

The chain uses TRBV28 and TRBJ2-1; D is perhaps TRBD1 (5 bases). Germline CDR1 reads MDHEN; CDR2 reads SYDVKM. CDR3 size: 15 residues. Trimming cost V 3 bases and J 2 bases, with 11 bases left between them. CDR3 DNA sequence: TGTGCCAGCAGTTTTGGGCAGGGCGCCTACAATGAGCAGTTCTTC. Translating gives CASSFGQGAYNEQFF.

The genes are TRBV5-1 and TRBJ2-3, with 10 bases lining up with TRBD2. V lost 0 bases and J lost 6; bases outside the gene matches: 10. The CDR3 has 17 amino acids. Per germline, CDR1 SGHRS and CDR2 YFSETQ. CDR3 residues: CASSLGASGGSADTQYF. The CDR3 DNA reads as TGCGCCAGCAGCTTGGGGGCTAGCGGGGGATCGGCGGATACGCAGTATTTT.